This T cell receptor (beta chain) was captured by sequencing in a study of blood T cell repertoires in COVID-19. Overall study context: Samples representing acute and convalescent COVID-19 were sourced from the United States, Italy and Spain. The cDNA or gDNA used as material had been derived from T cells, B-cell-depleted T cells, or PBMCs.

The CDR3 contains 17 residues. Germline V gene data show CDR1 as MNHEY and CDR2 as SMNVEV (reference sequence). V shed 4 bases and J 5 bases; nucleotides not matched to a gene: 14. How the authors handled the data: By means of reference gene primer amplification, nucleated cell counts were estimated. TCRdb keeps only in-frame clones here, not all; method: immunoSEQ multiplex PCR. D and trimming come from the DNA, and the V and J calls and clone size come from that table. The sample has roughly 200,000 clones; around nine tenths are singletons. The rearrangement joins TRBV27 to TRBJ1-2; 9 bases fit TRBD1. Sequencing input: peripheral blood. The receptor's source is a man aged 55 to 70 who had recovered from COVID-19. CDR3 DNA sequence: TGTGCCAGCAGTTCGTCTCGGACAGGGGAATTGCGTTATGGCTACACCTTC. It encodes CASSSSRTGELRYGYTF.